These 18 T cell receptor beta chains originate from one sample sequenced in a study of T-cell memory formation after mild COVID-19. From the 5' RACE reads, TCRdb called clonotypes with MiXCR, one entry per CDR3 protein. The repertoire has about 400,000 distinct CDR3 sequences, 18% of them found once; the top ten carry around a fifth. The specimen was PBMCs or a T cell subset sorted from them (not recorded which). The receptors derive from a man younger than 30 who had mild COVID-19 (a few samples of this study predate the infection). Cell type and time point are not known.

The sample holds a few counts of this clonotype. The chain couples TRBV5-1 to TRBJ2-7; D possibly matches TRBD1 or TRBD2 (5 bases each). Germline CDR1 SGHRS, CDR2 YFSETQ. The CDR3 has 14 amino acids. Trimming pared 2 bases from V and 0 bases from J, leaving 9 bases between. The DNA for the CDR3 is TGCGCCAGCAGCTTCGCAGGGAGCTCCTACGAGCAGTACGTC. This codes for CASSFAGSSYEQYV.

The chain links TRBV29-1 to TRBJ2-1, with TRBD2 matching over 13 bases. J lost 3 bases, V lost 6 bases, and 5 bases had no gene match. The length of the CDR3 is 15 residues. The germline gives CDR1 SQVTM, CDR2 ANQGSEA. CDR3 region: CSVRTSGGLYNEQFF. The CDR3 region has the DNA TGCAGCGTACGGACTAGCGGGGGCCTCTACAATGAGCAGTTCTTC.

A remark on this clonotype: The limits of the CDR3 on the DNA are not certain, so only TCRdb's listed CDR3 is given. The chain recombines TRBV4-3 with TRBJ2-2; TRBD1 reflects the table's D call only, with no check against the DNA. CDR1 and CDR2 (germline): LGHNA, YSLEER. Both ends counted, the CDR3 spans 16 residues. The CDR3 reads CASSQVLRAGAGELFF.

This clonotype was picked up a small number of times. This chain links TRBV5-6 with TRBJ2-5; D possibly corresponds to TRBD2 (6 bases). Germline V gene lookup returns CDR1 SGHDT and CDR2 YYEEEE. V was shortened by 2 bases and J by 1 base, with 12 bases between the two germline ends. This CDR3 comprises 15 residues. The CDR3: CASSFLGGIQETQYF. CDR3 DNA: TGTGCCAGCAGCTTCCTTGGGGGGATCCAAGAGACCCAGTACTTC. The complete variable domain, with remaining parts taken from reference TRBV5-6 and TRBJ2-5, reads DAGVTQSPTHLIKTRGQQVTLRCSPKSGHDTVSWYQQALGQGPQFIFQYYEEEERQRGNFPDRFSGHQFPNYSSELNVNALLLGDSALYLCASSFLGGIQETQYFGPGTRLLVL.

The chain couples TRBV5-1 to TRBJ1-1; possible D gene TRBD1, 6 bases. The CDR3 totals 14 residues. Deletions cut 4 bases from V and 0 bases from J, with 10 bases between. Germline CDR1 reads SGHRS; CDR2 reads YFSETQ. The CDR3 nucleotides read TGCGCCAGCAGCACTGGGACACTGAACACTGAAGCTTTCTTT. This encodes CASSTGTLNTEAFF.

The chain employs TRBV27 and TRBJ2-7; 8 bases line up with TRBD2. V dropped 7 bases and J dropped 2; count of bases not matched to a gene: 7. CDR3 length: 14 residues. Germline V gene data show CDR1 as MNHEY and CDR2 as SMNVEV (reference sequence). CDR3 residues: CASISGALPYEQYF. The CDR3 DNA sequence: TGTGCCAGCATTAGCGGGGCACTCCCCTACGAGCAGTACTTC.

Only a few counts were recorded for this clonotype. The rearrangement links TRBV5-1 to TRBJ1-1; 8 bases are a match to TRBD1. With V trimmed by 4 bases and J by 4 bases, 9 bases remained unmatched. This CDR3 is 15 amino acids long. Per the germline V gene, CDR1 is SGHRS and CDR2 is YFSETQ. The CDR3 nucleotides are TGCGCCAGCAGCCTACAGGGGGGGTTCTCCACTGAAGCTTTCTTT. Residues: CASSLQGGFSTEAFF.

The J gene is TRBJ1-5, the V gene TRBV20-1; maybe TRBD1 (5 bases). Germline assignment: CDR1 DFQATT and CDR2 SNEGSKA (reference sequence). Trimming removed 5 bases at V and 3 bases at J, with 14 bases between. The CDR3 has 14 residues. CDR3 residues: CSADRGNNNQPQHF. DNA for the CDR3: TGCAGTGCTGACCGGGGGAATAACAATCAGCCCCAGCATTTT.

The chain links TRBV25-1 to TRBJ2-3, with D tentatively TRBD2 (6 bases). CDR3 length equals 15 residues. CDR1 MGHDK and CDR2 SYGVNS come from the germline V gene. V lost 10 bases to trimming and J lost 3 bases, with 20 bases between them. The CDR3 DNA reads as TGTGCCACCACCGAGGGCCTAGCGCAGACAGATACGCAGTATTTT. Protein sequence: CATTEGLAQTDTQYF.

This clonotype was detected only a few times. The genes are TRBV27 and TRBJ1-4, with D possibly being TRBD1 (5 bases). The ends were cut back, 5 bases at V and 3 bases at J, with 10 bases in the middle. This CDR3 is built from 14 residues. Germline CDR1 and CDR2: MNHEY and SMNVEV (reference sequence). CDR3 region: CASSPRGANEKLFF. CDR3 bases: TGTGCCAGCAGTCCTCGAGGGGCTAATGAAAAACTGTTTTTT.

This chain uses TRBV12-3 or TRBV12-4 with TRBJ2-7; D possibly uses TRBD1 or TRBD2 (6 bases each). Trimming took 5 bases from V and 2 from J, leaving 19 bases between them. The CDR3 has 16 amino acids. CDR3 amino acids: CASSRRGAAEPYEQYF. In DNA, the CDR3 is TGTGCCAGCAGTCGGAGGGGGGCAGCCGAGCCCTACGAGCAGTACTTC.

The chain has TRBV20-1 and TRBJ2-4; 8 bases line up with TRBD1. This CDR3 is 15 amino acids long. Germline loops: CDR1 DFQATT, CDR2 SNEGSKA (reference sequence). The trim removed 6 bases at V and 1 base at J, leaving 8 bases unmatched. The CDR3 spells CSASGGLFAKNIQYF. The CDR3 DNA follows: TGCAGTGCGTCAGGGGGCCTTTTCGCCAAAAACATTCAGTACTTC.

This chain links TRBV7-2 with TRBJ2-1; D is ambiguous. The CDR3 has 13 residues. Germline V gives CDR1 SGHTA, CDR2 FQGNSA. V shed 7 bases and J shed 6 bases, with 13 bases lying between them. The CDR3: CASTSTEFNEQFF. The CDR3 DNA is TGTGCCAGCACCTCGACCGAATTCAATGAGCAGTTCTTC.

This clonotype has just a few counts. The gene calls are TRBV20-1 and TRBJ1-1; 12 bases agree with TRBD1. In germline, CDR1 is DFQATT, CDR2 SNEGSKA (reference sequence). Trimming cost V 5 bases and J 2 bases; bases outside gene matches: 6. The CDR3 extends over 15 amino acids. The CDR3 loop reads CSASRDRGPNTEAFF. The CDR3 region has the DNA TGCAGTGCTTCCCGGGACAGGGGGCCCAACACTGAAGCTTTCTTT.

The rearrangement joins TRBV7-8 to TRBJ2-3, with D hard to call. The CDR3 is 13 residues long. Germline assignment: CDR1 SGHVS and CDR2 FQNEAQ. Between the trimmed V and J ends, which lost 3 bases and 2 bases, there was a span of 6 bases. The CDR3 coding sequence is TGTGCCAGCAGCTTCACGCACACAGATACGCAGTATTTT. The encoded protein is CASSFTHTDTQYF. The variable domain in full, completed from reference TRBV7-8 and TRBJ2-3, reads GAGVSQSPRYKVAKRGQDVALRCDPISGHVSLFWYQQALGQGPEFLTYFQNEAQLDKSGLPSDRFFAERPEGSVSTLKIQRTQQEDSAVYLCASSFTHTDTQYFGPGTRLTVL.

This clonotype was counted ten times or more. The CDR3 DNA reads as TGTGCCAGCAGTTTAAACGGGGGCATGGGAGAAAAACTGTTTTTT. It translates to CASSLNGGMGEKLFF. V is TRBV12-3 or TRBV12-4 and J is TRBJ1-4; TRBD1 is a possible D gene (6 bases). This CDR3 has 15 amino acids. Between the trimmed V and J ends, which lost 2 bases and 8 bases, there was a span of 15 bases.

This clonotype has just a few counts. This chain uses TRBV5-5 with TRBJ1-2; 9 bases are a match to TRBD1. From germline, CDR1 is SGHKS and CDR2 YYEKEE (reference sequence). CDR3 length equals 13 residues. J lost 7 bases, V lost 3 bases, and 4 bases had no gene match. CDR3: CASSSGTGRGYTF. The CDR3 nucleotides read TGTGCCAGCAGCTCTGGGACAGGGCGTGGCTACACCTTC.

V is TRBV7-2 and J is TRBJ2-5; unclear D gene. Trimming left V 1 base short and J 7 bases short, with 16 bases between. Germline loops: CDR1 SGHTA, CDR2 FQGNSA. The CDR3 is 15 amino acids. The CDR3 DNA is TGTGCCAGCAGCTTAGTCTGGTTGGGTGCTGGGACCCAGTACTTC. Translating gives CASSLVWLGAGTQYF.